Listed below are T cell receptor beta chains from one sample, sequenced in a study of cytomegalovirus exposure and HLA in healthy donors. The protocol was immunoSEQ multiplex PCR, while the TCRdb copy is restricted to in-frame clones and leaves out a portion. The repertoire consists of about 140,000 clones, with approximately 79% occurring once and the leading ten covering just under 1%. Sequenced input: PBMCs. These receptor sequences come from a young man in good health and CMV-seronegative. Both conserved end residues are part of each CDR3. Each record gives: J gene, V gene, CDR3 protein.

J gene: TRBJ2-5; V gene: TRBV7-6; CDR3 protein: CASSLAPARVGETQYF
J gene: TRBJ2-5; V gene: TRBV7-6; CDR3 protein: CASSRGPGLTHQETQYF
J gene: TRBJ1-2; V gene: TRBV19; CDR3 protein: CASSRSANLNYGYTF
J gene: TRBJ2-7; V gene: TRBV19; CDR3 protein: CASSVGTGDYEQYF
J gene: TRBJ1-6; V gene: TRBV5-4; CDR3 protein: CASSLEGAPLHF
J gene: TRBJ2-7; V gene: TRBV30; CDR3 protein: CAWSPPGTEQYF
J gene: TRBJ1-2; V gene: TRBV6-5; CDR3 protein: CASSTPDRGNYGYTF
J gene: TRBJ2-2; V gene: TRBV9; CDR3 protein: CASSPPGGLNTGELFF
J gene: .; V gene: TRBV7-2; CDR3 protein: CASSPTSDSYEQYF
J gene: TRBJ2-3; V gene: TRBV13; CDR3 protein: CASGGRGAQGTQYF
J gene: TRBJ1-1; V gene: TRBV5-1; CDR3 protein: CASSLQGYTEAFF
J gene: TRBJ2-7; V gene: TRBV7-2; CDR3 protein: CASSEARQIYYEQYF
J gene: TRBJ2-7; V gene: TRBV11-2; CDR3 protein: CASSLGERGTYEQYF
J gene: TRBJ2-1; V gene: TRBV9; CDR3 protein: CASSVVEVYNEQFF
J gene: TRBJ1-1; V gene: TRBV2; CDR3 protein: CASSGPRQGASNTEAFF
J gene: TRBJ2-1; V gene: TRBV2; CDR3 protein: CASSEVLAGEQFF